The rows below give T cell receptor beta chains drawn from one sample of a study of graft-versus-host responses after intestinal transplantation. Here immunoSEQ multiplex PCR was the method, and the copy in TCRdb shows in-frame clones only, minus some. The sample lists some 10,000 clones, 30% occurring once. The sample was alloreactive CD4+ T cells from a mixed lymphocyte reaction culture, taken before intestinal transplant. The receptors were sampled from a human patient who received an intestinal transplant. The CDR3 runs from the conserved cysteine through the conserved F or W. D genes are given only for firm matches. Clone size, where shown, is once, few, many, or a class for clones that have expanded.

D	size	J	V	DNA	CDR3
NA	NA	TRBJ2-5	TRBV15	TGTGCCACCAGCAGAGGAGACGTAGAGCCCCTCCAAGAGACCCAGTACTTC	CATSRGDVEPLQETQYF
NA	NA	TRBJ2-7	TRBV27	TGTGCCAGCAGTTTACGGAACGAGCAGTACTTC	CASSLRNEQYF
NA	medium-sized	TRBJ2-7	TRBV19	TGTGCCACCGGCATGGTTCACGAGCAGTACTTC	CATGMVHEQYF
TRBD2	NA	TRBJ2-7	TRBV10-2	TGCGCCAGCAGTGAGCCCGCTGGACTAGCGGGAGCGTTAACCTACGAGCAGTACTTC	CASSEPAGLAGALTYEQYF
NA	few	TRBJ1-5	TRBV6-5	TGTGCCAGCAGTTACTACGGGGGGCAGCCCCAGCATTTT	CASSYYGGQPQHF
NA	NA	TRBJ1-5	TRBV30	TGTGCCTGGCTAGGTCAGCCCCAGCATTTT	CAWLGQPQHF
TRBD2	medium-sized	TRBJ2-7	TRBV4-2	TGTGCCAGCAGCCAAGAATCTCCTTGGGCTAGCGGGAGTTACGAGCAGTACTTC	CASSQESPWASGSYEQYF
NA	medium-sized	TRBJ2-1	TRBV4-2	TGTGCCAGCAGCCAAGTGGTAACCAATGAGCAGTTCTTC	CASSQVVTNEQFF
NA	medium-sized	TRBJ2-7	TRBV19	TGTGCCAGTAGTCCAGGCCCCTACGAGCAGTACTTC	CASSPGPYEQYF
NA	NA	TRBJ2-1	TRBV9	TGTGCCAGCAGCGTAGTATCCAGCAATGAGCAGTTCTTC	CASSVVSSNEQFF
TRBD1	few	TRBJ2-2	TRBV5-4	TGTGCCAGCAGCTTGACAGGGGGCTATGGCACCGGGGAGCTGTTTTTT	CASSLTGGYGTGELFF
TRBD1	few	TRBJ1-1	TRBV6-5	TGTGCCAGCGGGAAGACAGGGGGCACTGAAGCTTTCTTT	CASGKTGGTEAFF
NA	NA	TRBJ1-2	TRBV6-6	TGTGCCAGCAGCCCCCAGACCGAGACGGATGGCTACACCTTC	CASSPQTETDGYTF
NA	NA	TRBJ2-1	TRBV5-1	TGCGCCAGCAGCTTTGGTTTCGGGGCTGCTCGCAGTGAGCAGTTCTTC	CASSFGFGAARSEQFF
NA	few	TRBJ2-7	TRBV10-3	TGTGCCTCCGGTAGCGGCTCCTACGAGCAGTACTTC	CASGSGSYEQYF
NA	NA	TRBJ2-1	TRBV27	TGTGCCAGCAGTACTCTACCAGTTACCTACAATGAGCAGTTCTTC	CASSTLPVTYNEQFF
NA	few	TRBJ2-1	TRBV7-9	TGTGCCAGCAGCTTCCCCCCCAATGAGCAGTTCTTC	CASSFPPNEQFF
TRBD1	few	TRBJ1-1	TRBV27	TGTGCCAGCAGTTTTTCAGGGGGCGCGGCGGCTTTCTTT	CASSFSGGAAAFF
NA	medium-sized	TRBJ2-1	TRBV19	TGTGCCAGTAGTATAGACGCGGGCATCGGCTACAATGAGCAGTTCTTC	CASSIDAGIGYNEQFF
TRBD1	few	TRBJ1-1	TRBV6-1	TGTGCCAGCAGTCGGACAGGGGAGGCTGAAGCTTTCTTT	CASSRTGEAEAFF